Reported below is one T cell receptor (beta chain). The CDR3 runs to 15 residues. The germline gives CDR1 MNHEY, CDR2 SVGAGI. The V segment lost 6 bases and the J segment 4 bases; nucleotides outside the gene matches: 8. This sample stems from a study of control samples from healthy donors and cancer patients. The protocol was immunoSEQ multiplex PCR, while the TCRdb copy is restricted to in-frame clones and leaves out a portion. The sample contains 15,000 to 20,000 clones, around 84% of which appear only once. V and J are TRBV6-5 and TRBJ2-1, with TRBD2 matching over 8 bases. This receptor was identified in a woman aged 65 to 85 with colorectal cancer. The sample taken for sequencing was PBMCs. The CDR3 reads CASSPTSGYYNEQFF. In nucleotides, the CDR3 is TGTGCCAGCAGCCCCACTAGCGGATATTACAATGAGCAGTTCTTC.